Presented here are 4 T cell receptor beta chains from one specimen sequenced in a study of cytomegalovirus exposure and HLA in healthy donors. The protocol was immunoSEQ multiplex PCR, while the TCRdb copy is restricted to in-frame clones and leaves out a portion. The profile covers 50,000 to 65,000 clones, with roughly nine tenths appearing a single time and about 8.8% taken by the ten largest. Sequenced sample: PBMCs. These receptors all come from a woman between 18 and 29 years old in good health and CMV-seropositive.

J is TRBJ1-1 and V is TRBV5-6; D gene ambiguous. V lost 5 bases and J lost 4, with 12 bases in between. Germline CDR1 is SGHDT and CDR2 is YYEEEE. This CDR3 is built from 13 residues. The CDR3 sequence is CASSLRGSTEAFF. The CDR3 DNA reads TGTGCCAGCAGTCTAAGAGGGAGCACTGAAGCTTTCTTT. The full variable domain, rest sourced from reference TRBV5-6 and TRBJ1-1, is DAGVTQSPTHLIKTRGQQVTLRCSPKSGHDTVSWYQQALGQGPQFIFQYYEEEERQRGNFPDRFSGHQFPNYSSELNVNALLLGDSALYLCASSLRGSTEAFFGQGTRLTVV.

A single count supports this clone. The chain combines TRBV5-1 with TRBJ1-1; D is unresolved. Germline V gene lookup returns CDR1 SGHRS and CDR2 YFSETQ. The length of the CDR3 is 14 residues. Trimming left V 0 bases short and J 4 bases short, with 10 bases between. The CDR3 bases are TGCGCCAGCAGCTTGGAGGTCGGGGTCACTGAAGCTTTCTTT. Its translation: CASSLEVGVTEAFF.

The chain is built from TRBV18 and TRBJ2-3; TRBD1 matches at 7 bases. This CDR3 contains 15 residues. Losses at the gene ends were 2 bases for V and 8 bases for J; bases not matched to a gene: 10. Germline CDR1 is KGHSH and CDR2 is LQKENI. CDR3 nucleotide sequence: TGTGCCAGCTCACCAACGAGACAGGGCCAAGGTACGCAGTATTTT. This translates into CASSPTRQGQGTQYF.

V is TRBV5-6 and J is TRBJ2-7; possibly TRBD1 for D (6 bases). CDR3 length: 13 amino acids. CDR1 and CDR2 from the germline V gene are SGHDT and YYEEEE. Trimming cost V 2 bases and J 2 bases, with 8 bases left between them. CDR3 protein: CASSFRGTYEQYF. In nucleotides, the CDR3 is TGTGCCAGCAGCTTCAGGGGAACCTACGAGCAGTACTTC.